Each of the 15 T cell receptor beta chains below was sequenced from the same sample in a study of blood T cell repertoires in COVID-19. TCRdb's copy holds only in-frame clones and misses some; the assay was immunoSEQ multiplex PCR. The sample includes roughly 250,000 clones, 75% to 90% of them seen just once. The source material was peripheral blood. Receptor source: a man aged 30-40 years with acute or convalescent COVID-19.

This rearrangement joins TRBV19 to TRBJ1-1, with 7 bases lining up with TRBD1. The CDR3 runs to 14 residues. Germline-derived CDR1 and CDR2 are LNHDA and SQIVND (reference sequence). J gave up 7 bases and V 5 bases, and 10 bases lay outside the gene matches. CDR3 nucleotide sequence: TGTGCCAGTAGTGACCAGGGGGGATCAGGTGAAGCTTTCTTT. Amino acids: CASSDQGGSGEAFF.

The rearrangement joins TRBV11-2 to TRBJ1-4; D is undetermined. The CDR3 totals 16 residues. Germline lookup yields CDR1 SGHAT and CDR2 FQNNGV. Trimming left V 2 bases short and J 0 bases short, with 10 bases between. In DNA, the CDR3 is TGTGCCAGCAGCTTAACGTCGGGTGCAACTAATGAAAAACTGTTTTTT. Encoded protein: CASSLTSGATNEKLFF.

The chain uses TRBV3-1 (or the pseudogene TRBV3-2) and TRBJ2-7; 12 bases agree with TRBD2. The CDR3 is 19 residues long. The V segment lost 1 base and the J segment 4 bases; nucleotides outside the gene matches: 14. The germline CDR1 and CDR2 sequences are LGHDT and YNNKEL (reference sequence). CDR3 in DNA: TGTGCCAGCAGCCAAGCTCGGTACCGGGCTAGCGGGAGGGGGTACGAGCAGTACTTC. Its protein product is CASSQARYRASGRGYEQYF.

V gene TRBV12-3 or TRBV12-4 combines with J gene TRBJ1-2; TRBD1 is a possible D gene (5 bases). Trimming cost V 6 bases and J 8 bases, with 16 bases left between them. This CDR3 region has 13 residues. CDR3 amino acids: CASSPRGGAGYTF. The CDR3 DNA follows: TGTGCCAGCAGCCCTCGGGGGGGTGCGGGCTACACCTTC.

The V call is TRBV27, the J call TRBJ2-7; 8 positions agree with TRBD1. The CDR3 totals 15 residues. J was trimmed by 3 bases and V by 6 bases; bases with no gene match: 10. Germline CDR1 reads MNHEY; CDR2 reads SMNVEV (reference sequence). The CDR3 protein is CASRTTGTGDYEQYF. The DNA for the CDR3 is TGTGCCAGCAGAACAACCGGGACAGGAGACTACGAGCAGTACTTC.

In nucleotides, the CDR3 is TGTGCCAGCACCCCAGGGGGCTATGGCTACACCTTC. This encodes CASTPGGYGYTF. This chain joins TRBV3-1 (or the pseudogene TRBV3-2) and TRBJ1-2; 7 nucleotides align to TRBD1. Germline CDR1 reads LGHDT; CDR2 reads YNNKEL (reference sequence). Trimming took 7 bases from V and 4 from J; bases not matched to a gene: 3. The CDR3 consists of 12 residues.

This rearrangement joins TRBV27 to TRBJ1-1, with a weak D call TRBD1 (5 bases). Trimming removed 7 bases at V and 5 bases at J, with 20 bases between. CDR1 MNHEY and CDR2 SMNVEV come from the germline V gene (reference sequence). This CDR3 is built from 15 residues. CDR3 sequence (DNA): TGTGCCAGCACCCCACCGGGGCGCGGGGGGACTGAAGCTTTCTTT. Protein sequence: CASTPPGRGGTEAFF.

This sequence joins TRBV6-6 and TRBJ2-7; D unresolved. Trimming pared 7 bases from V and 2 bases from J, leaving 12 bases between. CDR1 and CDR2 (germline): MNHNY, SVGAGI (reference sequence). CDR3 size: 13 residues. The CDR3 coding sequence is TGTGCCAGCAAGTCCACTTTAACCTACGAGCAGTACTTC. Translated, it gives CASKSTLTYEQYF.

The chain recombines TRBV7-9 with TRBJ1-4; tentative D call: TRBD1 (5 bases). This CDR3 contains 15 residues. In germline, CDR1 is SEHNR, CDR2 FQNEAQ (reference sequence). V lost 2 bases, J lost 4 bases, and 11 bases lay in between. CDR3 sequence (DNA): TGTGCCAGCAGCTTACCAACAGGAGATAATGAAAAACTGTTTTTT. Amino acids: CASSLPTGDNEKLFF.

In its sample, this clone was seen a few times. V is TRBV6-4 and J is TRBJ2-1; unclear D gene. Trimming stripped 3 bases from V and 4 bases from J, with 7 bases between. CDR3 size: 13 residues. Germline CDR1 reads MRHNA; CDR2 reads SNTAGT. The CDR3, as DNA: TGTGCCAGCAGTGAGCAGATTTACAATGAGCAGTTCTTC. It yields the protein CASSEQIYNEQFF.

This clone was seen once. The J gene is TRBJ2-1, the V gene TRBV5-4; the D gene is possibly TRBD1 (5 bases). The V end was cut by 5 bases, the J end by 3 bases, with 9 bases between. The CDR3 length is 13 residues. The germline gives CDR1 SGHNT, CDR2 YYREEE (reference sequence). The CDR3 bases are TGTGCCAGCAGTTACGACAGCTACAATGAGCAGTTCTTC. Amino acid sequence: CASSYDSYNEQFF.

The rearrangement links TRBV4-1 to TRBJ1-6, with TRBD1 matching over 8 bases. V lost 3 bases to trimming and J lost 3 bases; unmatched junction nucleotides: 7. The CDR3 covers 17 residues. The germline CDR1 and CDR2 sequences are MGHRA and YSYEKL. CDR3 protein: CASSQDSGQVYNSPLHF. Written as DNA, the CDR3 is TGCGCCAGCAGCCAGGACTCGGGACAGGTCTATAATTCACCCCTCCACTTT.

The chain combines TRBV28 with TRBJ1-1; the D is unclear. CDR1 MDHEN and CDR2 SYDVKM come from the germline V gene. Trimming left V 2 bases short and J 3 bases short, with 10 bases between. CDR3 length: 14 amino acids. The DNA of the CDR3 is TGTGCCAGCAGTTTAACCCCAGGATACACTGAAGCTTTCTTT. Amino acid sequence: CASSLTPGYTEAFF.

The rearrangement uses TRBV7-3 and TRBJ1-6; maybe TRBD1 (6 bases). The CDR3 runs 14 residues. Deletions cut 5 bases from V and 7 bases from J, with 12 bases between. Germline CDR1 and CDR2: SGHTA and FQGTGA. The CDR3 spells CASSQGQGNSPLHF. Here the CDR3 DNA reads TGTGCCAGCAGCCAGGGACAAGGAAATTCACCCCTCCACTTT.

This clone was found a few times. The chain recombines TRBV27 with TRBJ2-4; perhaps TRBD1 as D (5 bases). With 6 bases removed from V and 1 base from J, the gap between germline ends came to 13 bases. Germline V lookup: CDR1 MNHEY, CDR2 SMNVEV (reference sequence). The CDR3 runs 15 residues. The CDR3 nucleotides read TGTGCCAGCAGGACAGACCTGGAGGCCAAAAACATTCAGTACTTC. Translating it yields CASRTDLEAKNIQYF.